The entry below describes one TCR beta chain. What it recognizes is unknown. The PCR made use of 60 Vbeta and 13 Jbeta primers. The repertoire was sequenced with immunoSEQ multiplex PCR; TCRdb's copy has only in-frame clones and lacks some. The sample yields over 200,000 clones, around 85% seen once. This specimen belongs to a study of cytomegalovirus exposure and HLA in healthy donors. Overall study results and limits: The productive fraction for most TCR beta V segments was about 90% or about 30% in an earlier analysis. Most TCRs appeared rarely, but some public TCRs recurred in many donors.

After removal of 1 base from V and 15 bases from J, the junction contained 6 bases not matched to a gene. Germline V gene data show CDR1 as SGHNT and CDR2 as YYREEE (reference sequence). The CDR3 is 12 amino acids. Sequencing used PBMCs. J is TRBJ2-1 and V is TRBV5-4, with 8 positions matching TRBD2. This TCR was sampled from a human donor in good health. In DNA form, the CDR3 reads TGTGCCAGCAGCTTGTCAAGCGGGAGCAGGTTCTTC. This encodes CASSLSSGSRFF. The variable domain in full, with the rest retrieved from reference TRBV5-4 and TRBJ2-1, is ETGVTQSPTHLIKTRGQQVTLRCSSQSGHNTVSWYQQALGQGPQFIFQYYREEENGRGNFPPRFSGLQFPNYSSELNVNALELDDSALYLCASSLSSGSRFFGPGTRLTVL.